These 11 T cell receptor beta chains were sequenced from one sample in a study of T cell responses to AZD1222 COVID-19 vaccine. Sequencing used immunoSEQ multiplex PCR; TCRdb keeps in-frame clones, though not all of them. The data contain around 150,000 clones, about nine tenths of them seen just once; the ten biggest clones take up approximately 5.9%. The source was peripheral blood, collected 28 days after the second AZD1222 dose. Receptors were obtained from an adult who received the AZD1222 COVID-19 vaccine.

J is TRBJ2-7 and V is TRBV4-1; TRBD2 aligns across 15 bases. The CDR3 consists of 17 residues. The V and J ends lost 3 bases and 5 bases, in that order; junction bases with no gene match: 8. Germline CDR1 MGHRA, CDR2 YSYEKL. The CDR3: CASSQGTSGGRPNEQYF. The DNA for the CDR3 is TGCGCCAGCAGCCAGGGGACTAGCGGGGGGCGTCCGAACGAGCAGTACTTC.

The chain is built from TRBV28 and TRBJ2-3; TRBD2 agrees at 8 bases. Germline CDR1 reads MDHEN; CDR2 reads SYDVKM. The CDR3 runs to 14 residues. J was trimmed by 4 bases and V by 5 bases; bases with no gene match: 5. The CDR3: CASSNSGVPDTQYF. The CDR3 nucleotides read TGTGCCAGCAGTAATAGCGGGGTCCCAGATACGCAGTATTTT.

In its sample, this clone was seen once. The V and J genes are TRBV4-2 and TRBJ2-7; 13 positions agree with TRBD2. V lost 0 bases, J lost 2 bases, and 10 bases stayed unmatched. Per the germline V gene, CDR1 is LGHNA and CDR2 is YNFKEQ. CDR3 length: 19 amino acids. For the CDR3, the DNA is TGTGCCAGCAGCCAAGATTCCAGGACTAGCGGGAGACTCCCCTACGAGCAGTACTTC. This encodes CASSQDSRTSGRLPYEQYF.

The V and J genes are TRBV19 and TRBJ1-5, with 8 nucleotides matching TRBD1. J lost 7 bases, V lost 8 bases, and 13 bases had no gene match. CDR1 and CDR2 (germline): LNHDA, SQIVND (reference sequence). The CDR3 is 15 amino acids. The CDR3 here is CASRPGQGSGQPQHF. The DNA for the CDR3 is TGTGCCAGTCGACCAGGACAGGGAAGCGGACAGCCCCAGCATTTT.

The J gene is TRBJ1-5, the V gene TRBV6-5; D not certain. The CDR3 covers 13 residues. Germline V gives CDR1 MNHEY, CDR2 SVGAGI. V shed 3 bases and J shed 4 bases, with 7 bases lying between them. The CDR3 protein is CASSYGVNQPQHF. CDR3 DNA sequence: TGTGCCAGCAGTTATGGGGTTAATCAGCCCCAGCATTTT.

The chain couples TRBV5-1 to TRBJ2-7, with D unresolved. The CDR3 is made up of 15 amino acids. CDR1 is SGHRS, CDR2 YFSETQ, per germline. The V gene lost 0 bases and the J gene lost 3 bases, with 13 bases spanning the gap. In DNA, the CDR3 is TGCGCCAGCAGCTTGGCCGTTGGGATTTTCTACGAGCAGTACTTC. The encoded protein is CASSLAVGIFYEQYF.

The chain has TRBV6-5 and TRBJ2-3; 11 bases map to TRBD2. V shed 6 bases, J shed 2 bases, and the junction held 4 bases outside the gene matches. Germline CDR1 reads MNHEY; CDR2 reads SVGAGI. The CDR3 length is 15 residues. DNA for the CDR3: TGTGCCAGCAGACTAGCGGGGGCCCCCACAGATACGCAGTATTTT. It codes for CASRLAGAPTDTQYF.

This chain joins TRBV28 and TRBJ1-5; 9 positions match TRBD1. Germline lookup yields CDR1 MDHEN and CDR2 SYDVKM. The V and J ends lost 5 bases and 6 bases, in that order; junction bases with no gene match: 11. The CDR3 is 16 residues long. The CDR3 nucleotides read TGTGCCAGCAGTAAAAATACAGGGGGCATAATTCAGCCCCAGCATTTT. Its protein product is CASSKNTGGIIQPQHF.

This clone was counted a few times. The chain carries TRBV28 and TRBJ1-1, with 9 bases matching TRBD1. V was clipped by 6 bases and J by 7 bases; unmatched bases: 3. Germline CDR1 and CDR2: MDHEN and SYDVKM. The CDR3 runs 12 residues. The CDR3 DNA follows: TGTGCCAGCAGGGGACAGGGCCTTGAAGCTTTCTTT. It codes for CASRGQGLEAFF.

The J gene is TRBJ1-2, the V gene TRBV10-3; 9 positions match TRBD1. CDR1 is ENHRY and CDR2 is SYGVKD in the germline V gene. V was clipped by 0 bases and J by 0 bases; unmatched bases: 5. There are 17 residues in the CDR3. The CDR3 spells CAISESDRGIANYGYTF. In nucleotides, the CDR3 is TGTGCCATCAGTGAGTCAGACAGGGGGATAGCTAACTATGGCTACACCTTC.

The chain has TRBV7-9 and TRBJ2-1; the D gene is possibly TRBD2 (6 bases). Germline V gene sequence: CDR1 SEHNR, CDR2 FQNEAQ (reference sequence). The CDR3 runs to 12 residues. The V and J ends lost 1 base and 10 bases respectively, with 8 bases between them. CDR3 amino acids: CASSLGLAEQFF. Written as DNA, the CDR3 is TGTGCCAGCAGCTTAGGGCTAGCGGAGCAGTTCTTC. The entire variable domain, with the rest obtained from reference TRBV7-9 and TRBJ2-1, is as follows: DTGVSQNPRHKITKRGQNVTFRCDPISEHNRLYWYRQTLGQGPEFLTYFQNEAQLEKSRLLSDRFSAERPKGSFSTLEIQRTEQGDSAMYLCASSLGLAEQFFGPGTRLTVL.